The clone carrying this T cell receptor (beta chain) came up many times. This record belongs to a study of T cells after yellow fever vaccination. Study-level results: A limited proportion of clonotypes was detected within both the CD4 and CD8 compartments. Weaker overall was a secondary response that nonetheless peaked faster, on day 5 versus 15. FACS-sorted repertoires could contain abundant clonotypes contaminating from the bulk population.

A process of 5'RACE template switching, which added a universal primer site and UMIs, was used to make TCR cDNA. TCRdb recomputed calls from the 5' RACE reads with MiXCR, one row per CDR3 protein. This table holds around 26,000 distinct CDR3 sequences, around 3.3% found once. The receptor was derived from a man aged 18 to 30 who received the YFV17D yellow fever vaccine. The material was PBMCs, either bulk or a sorted T-cell subset (CD4+, CD8+, memory, or dextramer-sorted; not recorded which), obtained roughly 45 days after the first yellow fever vaccination.

Written as DNA, the CDR3 is TGTGCCAGCAGCTTCGACACGGGAGATACGCAGTATTTT. This codes for CASSFDTGDTQYF. J is TRBJ2-3 and V is TRBV7-2; D unclear. V was shortened by 3 bases and J by 5 bases, with 9 bases between the two germline ends. Per germline, CDR1 SGHTA and CDR2 FQGNSA. CDR3 size: 13 residues.